This TCR beta chain was identified in a study of CD8 T cells in ankylosing spondylitis. Findings and caveats of the study: There was a TCR beta motif, made of eight highly homologous variants, that appeared characteristic of ankylosing spondylitis blood. A CD8+ phenotype characterized the disease-linked clones, which were relatively rare in peripheral blood.

This clonotype was seen repeatedly, ten times or more. Its cognate antigen is unknown. Making the TCR beta libraries involved quantitative 5'-RACE with molecular barcodes. TCRdb re-called the 5' RACE reads through MiXCR, storing one row per CDR3 protein. The sample shows around 140,000 distinct CDR3 sequences, 9.5% to 12% of them seen only once. The CDR3 runs to 15 residues. The ends lost 6 bases at V and 9 bases at J; junction bases unmatched: 14. CDR1 LGHDT and CDR2 YNNKEL come from the germline V gene (reference sequence). Sequencing used blood, either unsorted or a sorted T cell fraction (not recorded which). The chain recombines TRBV3-1 with TRBJ2-7; TRBD1 aligns across 10 bases. This sequence was found in a female donor with ankylosing spondylitis or in good health (not recorded which). CDR3 sequence: CASSRPGTGDKRQYF. In nucleotides, the CDR3 is TGTGCCAGCAGTCGACCCGGGACAGGGGACAAAAGGCAGTACTTC.